The entry below describes one T cell receptor beta chain. Antigen unknown. This entry belongs to a study of cytotoxic CD8 clonotypes in ibrutinib-treated CLL. Per the germline V gene, CDR1 is MNHNY and CDR2 is SVGAGI (reference sequence). The CDR3 extends over 16 amino acids. V lost 0 bases, J lost 3 bases, and 7 bases stayed unmatched. This table comes from immunoSEQ multiplex PCR, and its TCRdb copy is limited to in-frame clones, with some not included. Of about 270,000 clones in the sample, approximately 76% are singletons; the top ten hold roughly 5.7%. Study findings and constraints: The clonality rise at ibrutinib response reflected private clonotype expansion.

This receptor was taken from a human donor with chronic lymphocytic leukemia. The J gene is TRBJ1-1, the V gene TRBV6-6; TRBD1 matches 7 bases. The source was PBMCs, collected at disease progression, from a patient treated with ibrutinib. The CDR3: CASSYSMGTDDTEAFF. For the CDR3, the DNA is TGTGCCAGCAGTTACTCGATGGGGACAGACGACACTGAAGCTTTCTTT.